These 17 T cell receptor beta chains share one sample of origin, sequenced in a study of blood T cell repertoires in COVID-19. Sequencing used immunoSEQ multiplex PCR; TCRdb keeps in-frame clones, though not all of them. Of about 22,000 clones in the sample, roughly 83% are singletons; the top ten hold around 46%. The sample consisted of peripheral blood. The receptors derive from a man in his 70s with acute or convalescent COVID-19.

This clone was found once. The V call is TRBV28, the J call TRBJ1-2, with no clear D. The V gene lost 2 bases and the J gene lost 4 bases, with 17 bases spanning the gap. Per germline, CDR1 MDHEN and CDR2 SYDVKM. CDR3 length: 16 amino acids. CDR3 loop: CASSLSGSGEIYGYTF. The CDR3 DNA sequence: TGTGCCAGCAGTTTAAGCGGTAGCGGAGAGATCTATGGCTACACCTTC.

The chain recombines TRBV19 with TRBJ1-5; tentatively, D is TRBD1 (6 bases). Germline assignment: CDR1 LNHDA and CDR2 SQIVND (reference sequence). V lost 4 bases, J lost 4 bases, and 14 bases lay in between. CDR3 length: 15 amino acids. This CDR3 reads CASSTLIQGNQPQHF. The CDR3 DNA follows: TGTGCCAGTAGTACTCTTATACAGGGTAATCAGCCCCAGCATTTT.

The genes are TRBV6-2 or TRBV6-3 and TRBJ1-1; D ambiguous. The germline V gene has CDR1 MNHEY and CDR2 SVGEGT. V gave up 5 bases and J gave up 7 bases, with 11 bases separating them. The length of the CDR3 is 12 residues. The CDR3 protein is CASSDPGHEAFF. Here the CDR3 DNA reads TGTGCCAGCAGTGATCCCGGTCATGAAGCTTTCTTT.

The J gene is TRBJ2-7, the V gene TRBV29-1; 7 nucleotides line up with TRBD1. This CDR3 has 13 amino acids. Germline V lookup: CDR1 SQVTM, CDR2 ANQGSEA. After removal of 7 bases from V and 4 bases from J, the junction contained 10 bases not matched to a gene. In nucleotides, the CDR3 is TGCAGCGGAAAGTGGACAGGAGGTTACGAGCAGTACTTC. It encodes CSGKWTGGYEQYF.

The chain is built from TRBV7-6 and TRBJ2-5; 10 positions match TRBD1. Trimming at V came to 5 bases and at J to 2 bases, leaving 11 bases not matched to a gene. This CDR3 is built from 17 residues. Germline assignment: CDR1 SGHVS and CDR2 FNYEAQ. CDR3 sequence (DNA): TGTGCCAGCAGCCGGGACAGGGGTCCTGTCCCTCAAGAGACCCAGTACTTC. This translates into CASSRDRGPVPQETQYF.

The rearrangement links TRBV30 to TRBJ1-3; the D gene is possibly TRBD1 (6 bases). V lost 0 bases and J 2 bases, leaving 11 bases between the germline ends. Looked up from germline, CDR1 is GTSNPN and CDR2 is SVGIG (reference sequence). This CDR3 has 15 residues. The CDR3 reads CAWSVKGGAGNTIYF. DNA for the CDR3: TGTGCCTGGAGTGTAAAGGGGGGGGCTGGAAACACCATATATTTT.

The J gene is TRBJ2-1, the V gene TRBV5-4; the D gene is possibly TRBD2 (5 bases). Germline V gene sequence: CDR1 SGHNT, CDR2 YYREEE (reference sequence). This CDR3 is built from 15 residues. Trimming cost V 0 bases and J 8 bases, with 15 bases left between them. The CDR3 sequence: CASSLEGPAVYEQFF. In DNA form, the CDR3 reads TGTGCCAGCAGCTTGGAAGGCCCAGCGGTGTATGAGCAGTTCTTC.

This chain links TRBV3-1 (or the pseudogene TRBV3-2) with TRBJ1-4; 9 nucleotides match TRBD1. Germline V gene sequence: CDR1 LGHDT, CDR2 YNNKEL (reference sequence). The CDR3 consists of 14 residues. V lost 6 bases to trimming and J lost 7 bases; unmatched junction nucleotides: 6. The CDR3 nucleotides read TGTGCCAGCAGTCGACAGGGGGAGGGTGAAAAACTGTTTTTT. This encodes CASSRQGEGEKLFF.

The chain has TRBV14 and TRBJ2-5; 7 bases are shared with TRBD1. The germline CDR1 and CDR2 sequences are SGHDN and FVKESK. V was pared by 0 bases and J by 5 bases, with 6 bases of the junction left unmatched. The CDR3 is 15 residues long. The CDR3 nucleotides read TGTGCCAGCAGCCAAGAGGACAGGTCCGGTGAGACCCAGTACTTC. Translation gives CASSQEDRSGETQYF.

The CDR3 DNA is TGCGCCAGCAGCTCCGTAATGAACACTGAAGCTTTCTTT. This translates into CASSSVMNTEAFF. The chain employs TRBV5-1 and TRBJ1-1; no definite D call. CDR3 length: 13 amino acids. Trimming cost V 3 bases and J 0 bases, with 6 bases left between them. CDR1 SGHRS and CDR2 YFSETQ come from the germline V gene.

The V and J genes are TRBV7-2 and TRBJ2-7, with 11 bases lining up with TRBD1. The CDR3 has 14 amino acids. V shed 5 bases, J shed 4 bases, and the junction held 4 bases outside the gene matches. From germline, CDR1 is SGHTA and CDR2 FQGNSA. In DNA, the CDR3 is TGTGCCAGCAGCCGGGACAGGGGGAAATACGAGCAGTACTTC. Translated: CASSRDRGKYEQYF.

The chain combines TRBV5-1 with TRBJ1-1, with 9 bases lining up with TRBD1. V was pared by 4 bases and J by 5 bases, with 6 bases of the junction left unmatched. Germline assignment: CDR1 SGHRS and CDR2 YFSETQ. The CDR3 has 14 residues. CDR3 DNA: TGCGCCAGCAGCCCGGGGACAGGGAGAACTGAAGCTTTCTTT. Protein sequence: CASSPGTGRTEAFF.

This chain uses TRBV28 with TRBJ2-3; 8 nucleotides line up with TRBD1. V lost 4 bases to trimming and J lost 4 bases; unmatched junction nucleotides: 13. The CDR3 totals 17 residues. In germline, CDR1 is MDHEN, CDR2 SYDVKM. The CDR3 sequence: CASSSLSGQGMADTQYF. In DNA form, the CDR3 reads TGTGCCAGCAGTTCTCTAAGTGGACAGGGAATGGCAGATACGCAGTATTTT. The complete variable domain, with remaining parts taken from reference TRBV28 and TRBJ2-3, reads DVKVTQSSRYLVKRTGEKVFLECVQDMDHENMFWYRQDPGLGLRLIYFSYDVKMKEKGDIPEGYSVSREKKERFSLILESASTNQTSMYLCASSSLSGQGMADTQYFGPGTRLTVL.

The chain combines TRBV19 with TRBJ1-2, with TRBD1 matching over 9 bases. CDR3 length: 13 residues. In germline, CDR1 is LNHDA, CDR2 SQIVND (reference sequence). Trimming cost V 7 bases and J 6 bases; bases outside gene matches: 6. For the CDR3, the DNA is TGTGCCAGTACCACGGACAGGGGCAATGGCTACACCTTC. It codes for CASTTDRGNGYTF.

J is TRBJ2-1 and V is TRBV5-1, with a possible D match to TRBD2 (7 bases). V was trimmed by 0 bases and J by 4 bases, leaving 11 bases between them. CDR1 and CDR2 from the germline V gene are SGHRS and YFSETQ. The CDR3 has 15 amino acids. CDR3 residues: CASSLEGGDYNEQFF. CDR3 nucleotide sequence: TGCGCCAGCAGCTTGGAAGGGGGGGATTACAATGAGCAGTTCTTC. Using reference TRBV5-1 and TRBJ2-1 for the parts outside the CDR3, the full variable domain is KAGVTQTPRYLIKTRGQQVTLSCSPISGHRSVSWYQQTPGQGLQFLFEYFSETQRNKGNFPGRFSGRQFSNSRSEMNVSTLELGDSALYLCASSLEGGDYNEQFFGPGTRLTVL.

This chain joins TRBV6-5 and TRBJ1-2, with a possible D match to TRBD1 (6 bases). CDR1 and CDR2 from the germline V gene are MNHEY and SVGAGI. This CDR3 has 14 amino acids. Trimming pared 7 bases from V and 7 bases from J, leaving 19 bases between. The CDR3: CASIHLQGSRGYTF. CDR3 nucleotides: TGTGCCAGCATCCACCTTCAGGGGAGCCGTGGCTACACCTTC.

The chain employs TRBV27 and TRBJ1-1; D perhaps matches TRBD1 (5 bases). The CDR3 has 15 residues. V gave up 3 bases and J gave up 4 bases, with 15 bases separating them. Germline V CDR1 and CDR2: MNHEY, SMNVEV (reference sequence). CDR3 sequence: CASSFRGSGGTEAFF. CDR3 nucleotides: TGTGCCAGCAGTTTCCGGGGGTCGGGCGGCACTGAAGCTTTCTTT.